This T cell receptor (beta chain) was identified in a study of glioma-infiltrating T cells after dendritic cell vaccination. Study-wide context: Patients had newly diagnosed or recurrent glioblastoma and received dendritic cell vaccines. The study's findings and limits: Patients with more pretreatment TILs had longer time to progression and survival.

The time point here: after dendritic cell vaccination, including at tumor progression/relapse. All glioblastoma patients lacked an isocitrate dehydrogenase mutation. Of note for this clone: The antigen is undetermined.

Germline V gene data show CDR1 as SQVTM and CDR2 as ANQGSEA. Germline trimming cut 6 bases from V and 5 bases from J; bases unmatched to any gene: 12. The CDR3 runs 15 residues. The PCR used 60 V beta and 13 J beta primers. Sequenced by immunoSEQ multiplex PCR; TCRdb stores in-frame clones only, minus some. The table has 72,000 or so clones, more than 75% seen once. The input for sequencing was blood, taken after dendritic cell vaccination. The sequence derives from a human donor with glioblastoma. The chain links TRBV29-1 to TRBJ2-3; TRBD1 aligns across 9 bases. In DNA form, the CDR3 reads TGCAGCGTCGGGGGGCGACAGGGGGAACAAGATACGCAGTATTTT. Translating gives CSVGGRQGEQDTQYF.